This is a list of T cell receptor beta chains from one sample in a study of blood T cell repertoires in COVID-19. Data came from immunoSEQ multiplex PCR; TCRdb stores just in-frame clones and leaves some out. The data show around 250,000 clones, over 75% seen once. Sequenced input: PBMCs or T cells enriched from blood (not recorded which). Receptor source: a woman in her 40s who had been exposed to COVID-19. Each CDR3 is given with its conserved first and last residue. Fields, in order: V gene, J gene, D gene, clone size, CDR3 protein, CDR3 DNA. The D gene is left open where the match is weak. Not every row has a clone size; where given, it reads once, few, many or a size class.

>TRBV5-1|TRBJ2-5|TRBD2|.
CASSLGGGRAETQYF
TGTGCCAGCAGCTTGGGTGGCGGGAGGGCTGAGACCCAGTACTTC
>TRBV19|TRBJ1-5|.|once
CASEEGGLGQPQHF
TGTGCCAGTGAGGAAGGGGGTTTAGGGCAGCCCCAGCATTTT
>TRBV19|TRBJ1-6|.|.
CASGAGDISRGSPLHF
TGTGCCAGTGGGGCAGGGGACATCTCGAGGGGCTCACCCCTCCACTTT
>TRBV7-2|TRBJ1-5|TRBD1|.
CASSFPQGAHQPQHF
TGTGCCAGCAGCTTTCCGCAGGGGGCACATCAGCCCCAGCATTTT
>TRBV5-6|TRBJ2-1|.|.
CASSSGNDLPDEQFF
TGTGCCAGCAGTTCCGGGAACGACCTTCCTGATGAGCAGTTCTTC
>TRBV2|TRBJ2-1|TRBD2|.
CASSGFSYNEQFF
TGTGCCAGTAGCGGGTTCTCCTACAATGAGCAGTTCTTC
>TRBV19|TRBJ2-3|TRBD1|.
CASSPGTDLSTDTQYF
TGTGCCAGTAGTCCCGGGACAGACCTGAGCACAGATACGCAGTATTTT
>TRBV19|TRBJ2-1|.|once
CASSPLRGRVFGNEQFF
TGTGCCAGTAGTCCCTTGCGGGGCAGGGTATTTGGCAATGAGCAGTTCTTC
>TRBV28|TRBJ2-6|TRBD1|.
CASSLFRTGLLSGANVLTF
TGTGCCAGCAGCTTATTTCGGACAGGGTTGCTGTCTGGGGCCAACGTCCTGACTTTC
>TRBV6-5|TRBJ2-5|TRBD1|.
CASRHGQGAETQYF
TGTGCCAGCAGGCACGGACAGGGGGCTGAGACCCAGTACTTC
>TRBV2|TRBJ1-2|TRBD1|.
CASSEDRDYGYTF
TGTGCCAGCAGCGAGGACAGGGACTATGGCTACACCTTC
>TRBV6-2/TRBV6-3|TRBJ1-2|.|once
CASSSGGAGTYGYTF
TGTGCCAGCAGTTCTGGGGGCGCAGGGACCTATGGCTACACCTTC
>TRBV13|TRBJ1-2|TRBD1|few
CASSLRTGVGNGYTF
TGTGCCAGCAGCTTACGGACAGGGGTGGGGAATGGCTACACCTTC
>TRBV16|TRBJ1-5|TRBD1|.
CASSQSTGVLGNQPQHF
TGTGCCAGCAGCCAATCCACAGGGGTCCTTGGCAATCAGCCCCAGCATTTT
>TRBV5-1|TRBJ2-2|TRBD2|.
CASSSTSGGTTGELFF
TGCGCCAGCAGCTCTACTAGCGGGGGGACCACCGGGGAGCTGTTTTTT
>TRBV9|TRBJ1-1|TRBD1|.
CASSGGTGKNLNTEAFF
TGTGCCAGCAGCGGTGGGACAGGGAAAAATCTTAACACTGAAGCTTTCTTT
>TRBV18|TRBJ2-1|.|.
CASSRANNEQFF
TGTGCCAGCTCACGGGCTAACAATGAGCAGTTCTTC
>TRBV7-9|TRBJ1-4|.|.
CASSSTTGGEKLFF
TGTGCCAGCAGCTCGACGACGGGGGGAGAAAAACTGTTTTTT
>TRBV5-1|TRBJ1-4|.|.
CASSLVSGGSEKLFF
TGCGCCAGCAGCTTGGTTTCGGGGGGTTCCGAAAAACTGTTTTTT
>TRBV3-1/TRBV3-2|TRBJ2-5|TRBD2|.
CASSQGGSGAGTQYF
TGTGCCAGCAGCCAAGGGGGTAGCGGGGCCGGTACCCAGTACTTC
>TRBV11-3|TRBJ2-1|TRBD2|.
CASSSQDPSGSGGSYNEQFF
TGTGCCAGCAGCTCCCAAGACCCCAGCGGCTCGGGAGGGTCCTACAATGAGCAGTTCTTC
>TRBV9|TRBJ2-3|TRBD2|.
CASSLSSGHTDTQYF
TGTGCCAGCAGCTTATCTAGCGGCCATACAGATACGCAGTATTTT
>TRBV5-1|TRBJ2-3|TRBD2|once
CASSFGGGGTDTQYF
TGCGCCAGCAGCTTTGGCGGGGGGGGCACAGATACGCAGTATTTT
>TRBV6-5|TRBJ2-1|.|.
CASRVAGMKDNEQFF
TGTGCCAGCAGAGTTGCAGGGATGAAGGACAATGAGCAGTTCTTC
>TRBV5-1|TRBJ1-1|.|.
CASSLISSTEAFF
TGCGCCAGCAGCTTGATTAGCTCCACTGAAGCTTTCTTT
>TRBV28|TRBJ1-2|.|.
CASSLAGSRGYTF
TGTGCCAGCAGTTTAGCAGGTTCGCGTGGCTACACCTTC
>TRBV7-2|TRBJ2-1|.|.
CASSKDWSSYNEQFF
TGTGCCAGCAGCAAGGACTGGAGCTCCTACAATGAGCAGTTCTTC
>TRBV2|TRBJ1-1|.|.
CASSEGGNWVNTEAFF
TGTGCCAGCAGTGAAGGAGGTAACTGGGTGAACACTGAAGCTTTCTTT
>TRBV19|TRBJ2-2|.|.
CASREHSNTGELFF
TGTGCCAGTAGAGAGCATTCGAACACCGGGGAGCTGTTTTTT
>TRBV5-1|TRBJ2-6|TRBD1|.
CASSPRDRHSGANVLTF
TGCGCCAGCAGCCCCCGGGACAGGCATTCTGGGGCCAACGTCCTGACTTTC
>TRBV5-5|TRBJ1-1|TRBD1|.
CASSEDRPHEAFF
TGTGCCAGCAGCGAGGACAGGCCTCATGAAGCTTTCTTT
>TRBV7-8|TRBJ1-1|.|.
CASSQGGWTEAFF
TGTGCCAGCAGCCAAGGGGGTTGGACTGAAGCTTTCTTT
>TRBV16|TRBJ1-5|TRBD1|.
CASSRMGQGNNQPQHF
TGTGCCAGCAGCCGAATGGGACAGGGTAACAATCAGCCCCAGCATTTT
>TRBV4-3|TRBJ2-3|TRBD2|.
CASSQSPAGGGTDTQYF
TGCGCCAGCAGCCAAAGCCCGGCGGGAGGCGGCACAGATACGCAGTATTTT
>TRBV5-4|TRBJ1-2|TRBD1|.
CASSYDGTGTGYTF
TGTGCCAGCAGCTACGATGGGACAGGGACTGGCTACACCTTC
>TRBV11-2|TRBJ2-7|TRBD1|.
CASSLVQGAEQYF
TGTGCCAGCAGCTTAGTTCAGGGGGCCGAGCAGTACTTC
>TRBV6-5|TRBJ2-1|.|.
CASTPIRRDGEQFF
TGTGCCAGCACCCCCATTCGGCGGGATGGTGAGCAGTTCTTC
>TRBV30|TRBJ2-6|.|.
CAWTYPGSGANVLTF
TGTGCCTGGACCTACCCAGGGTCTGGGGCCAACGTCCTGACTTTC
>TRBV2|TRBJ2-7|.|.
CASSLKGVGYEQYF
TGTGCCAGCAGTCTCAAAGGGGTAGGGTACGAGCAGTACTTC
>TRBV3-1/TRBV3-2|TRBJ1-1|TRBD1|.
CASSQHRGPGSMNTEAFF
TGTGCCAGCAGCCAGCACAGGGGGCCCGGATCTATGAACACTGAAGCTTTCTTT
>TRBV6-5|TRBJ2-7|TRBD1|.
CASSYADRGGYEQYF
TGTGCCAGCAGTTACGCGGACAGGGGAGGCTACGAGCAGTACTTC
>TRBV29-1|TRBJ1-2|.|.
CSVHRDDGYTF
TGCAGCGTACACAGGGACGATGGCTACACCTTC
>TRBV6-5|TRBJ2-5|.|.
CASRSTRETQYF
TGTGCCAGCAGGTCAACTAGGGAGACCCAGTACTTC
>TRBV28|TRBJ1-1|TRBD1|.
CASSSHGQGTAEAFF
TGTGCCAGCAGCAGCCACGGACAGGGAACCGCTGAAGCTTTCTTT
>TRBV12-3/TRBV12-4|TRBJ1-2|.|once
CASSLSDRSGYTF
TGTGCCAGCAGTTTATCTGACAGAAGTGGCTACACCTTC
>TRBV2|TRBJ2-2|.|.
CASSVQGEGGELFF
TGTGCCAGCAGTGTACAGGGGGAGGGCGGGGAGCTGTTTTTT
>TRBV24-1|TRBJ2-2|TRBD2|.
CATSPGFRTSGAEMAGELFF
TGTGCCACCAGCCCGGGGTTTCGGACTAGCGGGGCGGAGATGGCCGGGGAGCTGTTTTTT
>TRBV5-1|TRBJ2-7|.|.
CASSLGYSIGTSYEQYF
TGCGCCAGCAGCTTGGGATACAGCATCGGAACATCCTACGAGCAGTACTTC
>TRBV19|TRBJ1-2|TRBD1|.
CASSPRDRGNYGYTF
TGTGCCAGTAGCCCCCGGGACAGGGGCAACTATGGCTACACCTTC
>TRBV28|TRBJ1-1|.|.
CASITDSRNTEAFF
TGTGCCAGCATCACGGACAGCCGAAACACTGAAGCTTTCTTT
>TRBV2|TRBJ2-3|.|.
CASSDTGLSDTQYF
TGTGCCAGCAGTGATACAGGGCTATCGGATACGCAGTATTTT
>TRBV6-4|TRBJ1-1|.|.
CASSSTGPTEAFF
TGTGCCAGCAGCTCAACAGGACCCACTGAAGCTTTCTTT
>TRBV7-7|TRBJ1-3|.|.
CASSANSGNTIYF
TGTGCCAGCAGCGCGAACAGTGGAAACACCATATATTTT
>TRBV27|TRBJ1-6|TRBD1|.
CASSLAGTGTSPLHF
TGTGCCAGCAGTTTAGCCGGGACAGGGACTTCACCCCTCCACTTT
>TRBV27|TRBJ1-1|.|few
CASSPRPHSRGHTEAFF
TGTGCCAGCAGCCCTCGCCCCCATTCCAGGGGTCACACTGAAGCTTTCTTT
>TRBV5-1|TRBJ2-1|.|.
CASSSDSDNEQFF
TGCGCCAGCAGCTCGGACAGTGACAATGAGCAGTTCTTC
>TRBV6-5|TRBJ2-6|.|.
CASSYSRGANVLTF
TGTGCCAGCAGTTACAGCCGTGGGGCCAACGTCCTGACTTTC
>TRBV7-2|TRBJ2-1|.|.
CASSLAGAGFNEQFF
TGTGCCAGCAGCTTAGCTGGGGCCGGGTTCAATGAGCAGTTCTTC
>TRBV28|TRBJ1-2|.|.
CASSLITRQEYLLANYGYTF
TGTGCCAGCAGCCTGATCACACGACAGGAATATTTATTAGCTAACTATGGCTACACCTTC